The 8 T cell receptor beta chains given below trace back to one sample, sequenced in a study of blood T cell repertoires in COVID-19. Clones were sequenced by immunoSEQ multiplex PCR, and TCRdb holds only the in-frame ones, with some missing. Found here are some 300,000 clones, around 88% of them singletons; the top ten hold approximately 7%. Material for sequencing was peripheral blood. Source of these receptors: a woman under 40 who had recovered from COVID-19.

This chain connects TRBV5-4 to TRBJ1-2, with D possibly being TRBD1 (5 bases). The V end was cut by 4 bases, the J end by 1 base, with 14 bases between. Germline lookup yields CDR1 SGHNT and CDR2 YYREEE (reference sequence). The CDR3 totals 15 residues. CDR3 bases: TGTGCCAGCAGCACGGGTCAGGGCTTTAACTATGGCTACACCTTC. Protein sequence: CASSTGQGFNYGYTF.

This chain uses TRBV4-1 with TRBJ1-1, with 7 positions matching TRBD1. Germline V gene data show CDR1 as MGHRA and CDR2 as YSYEKL. This CDR3 region has 15 residues. The J segment lost 1 base and the V segment lost 4 bases, leaving 6 bases of the junction unmatched. CDR3 bases: TGCGCCAGCAGCCCACAGGGGATGGGGAACACTGAAGCTTTCTTT. Encoded protein: CASSPQGMGNTEAFF.

This chain uses TRBV19 with TRBJ2-1; D remains unclear. This CDR3 is 11 amino acids long. V lost 6 bases to trimming and J lost 11 bases, with 11 bases between them. Per the germline V gene, CDR1 is LNHDA and CDR2 is SQIVND (reference sequence). In DNA form, the CDR3 reads TGTGCCAGTAGCGAGGTTTTTCAGCAGTTCTTC. It is translated as CASSEVFQQFF.

In its sample, this clone was seen once. The gene calls are TRBV5-1 and TRBJ1-1, with D unresolved. With 0 bases removed from V and 1 base from J, the gap between germline ends came to 16 bases. The CDR3 totals 17 residues. Germline V CDR1 and CDR2: SGHRS, YFSETQ. CDR3 residues: CASSLGMTPLSNTEAFF. The CDR3 DNA reads as TGCGCCAGCAGCTTGGGGATGACACCTTTGTCGAACACTGAAGCTTTCTTT.

This clone was detected once. The genes are TRBV7-3 and TRBJ2-1; 7 nucleotides align to TRBD2. The V gene end was trimmed by 5 bases and the J gene end by 2 bases; junction bases not matched to a gene: 6. Germline V lookup: CDR1 SGHTA, CDR2 FQGTGA. This CDR3 spans 15 amino acids. This CDR3 reads CASSGGGTAYNEQFF. The CDR3 DNA follows: TGTGCCAGCAGCGGCGGGGGAACAGCCTACAATGAGCAGTTCTTC.

This chain uses TRBV5-8 with TRBJ1-6; D is ambiguous. V shed 4 bases and J shed 0 bases, with 11 bases lying between them. The germline gives CDR1 SGHTS, CDR2 YDEGEE. The CDR3 spans 16 residues. The CDR3 loop is CASSLPQDSYNSPLHF. The DNA of the CDR3 is TGTGCCAGCAGCCTGCCCCAGGACTCCTATAATTCACCCCTCCACTTT.

CDR3 sequence reads: CASSPDRDQPQHF. The DNA of the CDR3 is TGTGCCAGCAGTCCTGACAGGGATCAGCCCCAGCATTTT. J is TRBJ1-5 and V is TRBV27; 7 bases fit TRBD1. The CDR3 totals 13 residues. From germline, CDR1 is MNHEY and CDR2 SMNVEV (reference sequence). Trimming at V came to 5 bases and at J to 5 bases, leaving 3 bases not matched to a gene.

This chain uses TRBV7-2 with TRBJ2-5; 10 nucleotides align to TRBD1. This CDR3 is 14 amino acids long. Germline V lookup: CDR1 SGHTA, CDR2 FQGNSA. J gave up 5 bases and V 5 bases, and 5 bases lay outside the gene matches. The DNA for the CDR3 is TGTGCCAGCAGCCGGACAGGGGGATACGAGACCCAGTACTTC. Amino acid sequence: CASSRTGGYETQYF.